Below, one TCR beta chain is given with its context. Its antigen is undetermined. These data come from a study of long-term antiretroviral therapy in people with HIV. Regarding the study as a whole: ART-treated samples gained diversity yet remained below transplant donor controls.

V lost 3 bases and J 3 bases, leaving 20 bases between the germline ends. CDR3 size: 18 residues. Germline CDR1 and CDR2: MDHEN and SYDVKM. The assay, immunoSEQ v3.0, was run at survey level. Here immunoSEQ multiplex PCR was the method, and the copy in TCRdb shows in-frame clones only, minus some. Of some 15,000 clones listed, approximately 81% are singletons. This TCR was recovered from a man aged 30 to 45 with HIV. The V gene is TRBV28, the J gene TRBJ2-2; tentative D call: TRBD2 (6 bases). Sequenced here: unsorted PBMCs, sampled less than 1.3 years before starting antiretroviral therapy. The DNA of the CDR3 is TGTGCCAGCAGTTTCCCTCTAAGGGAGAGGGAGGACACCGGGGAGCTGTTTTTT. Residues: CASSFPLREREDTGELFF.